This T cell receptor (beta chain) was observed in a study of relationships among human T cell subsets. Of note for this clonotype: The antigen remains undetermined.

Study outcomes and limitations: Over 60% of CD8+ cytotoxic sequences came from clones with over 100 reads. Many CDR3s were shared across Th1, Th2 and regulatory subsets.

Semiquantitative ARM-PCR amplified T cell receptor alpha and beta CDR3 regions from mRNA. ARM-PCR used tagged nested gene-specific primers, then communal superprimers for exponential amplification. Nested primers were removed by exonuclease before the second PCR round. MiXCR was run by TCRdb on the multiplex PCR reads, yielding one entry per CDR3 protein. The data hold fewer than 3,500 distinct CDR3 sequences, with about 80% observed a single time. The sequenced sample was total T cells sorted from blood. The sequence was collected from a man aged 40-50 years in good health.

CDR3 sequence (DNA): TGTGCCAGCAGTGAAACATACCCCCCCGGGGAGCTGTTTTTT. This translates into CASSETYPPGELFF. The genes are TRBV2 and TRBJ2-2; D gene ambiguous. The CDR3 covers 14 residues. The V end was cut by 2 bases, the J end by 6 bases, with 10 bases between. Germline V gene sequence: CDR1 SNHLY, CDR2 FYNNEI.